This TCR beta chain was recovered during a study of OX40 agonist ivuxolimab in advanced cancers. Study-level background: Ivuxolimab, an agonist antibody against OX40 (CD134), was given to patients. Prior anti-PD-1, anti-PD-L1 or anti-CTLA-4 therapy was allowed; 40% had some. Dose-escalation patients were diagnosed with hepatocellular carcinoma, melanoma, renal cell cancer or head and neck cancer. Study-wide results and limits: At 0.1 to 3.0 mg/kg and by week 6, CD4+ and CD8+ T cells in the blood had expanded clonally.

With respect to this clone: The antigen is undetermined.

Sequencing was performed with immunoSEQ multiplex PCR; in TCRdb, only in-frame clones are kept and a portion is missing. The table includes some 62,000 clones, around 85% detected once. This CDR3 comprises 14 residues. The germline V gene has CDR1 LNHDA and CDR2 SQIVND (reference sequence). V shed 1 base and J shed 0 bases, with 6 bases lying between them. This TCR was recovered from an adult with an advanced solid tumor such as melanoma, head and neck, liver or kidney cancer. J is TRBJ1-1 and V is TRBV19; D gene ambiguous. The sample here was CD4+ or CD8+ T cells sorted from blood, taken in a trial of the OX40 agonist ivuxolimab. CDR3 DNA sequence: TGTGCCAGTAGTATAGTTCTGATGAACACTGAAGCTTTCTTT. This gives the protein CASSIVLMNTEAFF.